These T cell receptor beta chains were read from a single sample in a study of cytomegalovirus exposure and HLA in healthy donors. Libraries were prepared by immunoSEQ multiplex PCR; TCRdb keeps only in-frame clonotypes and omits some of them. The sample comprises approximately 140,000 clones, approximately 80% of which are singletons, and about 1.5% rests with the top ten. Specimen: PBMCs. Every receptor here comes from a young woman in good health and CMV-seronegative. CDR3s include the opening cysteine and the closing phenylalanine or tryptophan. Each record gives: CDR3 protein, CDR3 DNA, V gene, CDR3 length, clone size, D gene, J gene. The D gene is left open where the match is weak. For some rows the clone size is stated as once, few or many, or as a class when expanded; others skip it.

CASGLASGTYDNEQFF | TGTGCTAGTGGTTTGGCTAGCGGGACCTACGACAATGAGCAGTTCTTC | TRBV12-5 | 16 | few | TRBD2 | TRBJ2-1
CASSLVLADTQYF | TGTGCCAGCAGCTTGGTACTAGCTGATACGCAGTATTTT | TRBV5-6 | 13 | NA | NA | TRBJ2-3
CASSARAAGSEQFF | TGTGCCAGCAGCGCTAGAGCCGCGGGGAGTGAGCAGTTCTTC | TRBV9 | 14 | once | NA | TRBJ2-1
CASSPPWTANEKLFF | TGTGCCAGCTCACCACCGTGGACAGCAAATGAAAAACTGTTTTTT | TRBV18 | 15 | NA | NA | TRBJ1-4
CASSQGEREAFF | TGCGCCAGCAGCCAAGGGGAGAGAGAAGCTTTCTTT | TRBV4-1 | 12 | few | NA | TRBJ1-1
CASSLDRSYQPQHF | TGTGCCAGCAGCTTGGACAGAAGCTATCAGCCCCAGCATTTT | TRBV5-5 | 14 | once | NA | TRBJ1-5
CASTPRVQGSYEQYF | TGTGCCAGCACCCCCAGGGTGCAGGGCTCCTACGAGCAGTACTTC | TRBV4-2 | 15 | NA | NA | TRBJ2-7
CSAGSGRGTYEQYF | TGCAGCGCGGGGTCCGGGAGAGGAACCTACGAGCAGTACTTC | TRBV29-1 | 14 | few | NA | TRBJ2-7
CASSPSGRAGLEQYF | TGTGCCAGCAGCCCTAGCGGGAGGGCGGGGCTCGAGCAGTACTTC | TRBV7-8 | 15 | NA | TRBD2 | TRBJ2-7
CASSQEQAFNTEAFF | TGTGCCAGCAGCCAAGAACAGGCTTTTAACACTGAAGCTTTCTTT | TRBV7-2 | 15 | few | NA | TRBJ1-1
CATSTVQLADSYEQYF | TGTGCCACCAGCACAGTTCAACTAGCGGACTCCTACGAGCAGTACTTC | TRBV15 | 16 | NA | TRBD2 | TRBJ2-7
CASSLQAGGTYEQYF | TGTGCCAGCAGCCTCCAGGCGGGAGGGACCTACGAGCAGTACTTC | TRBV7-6 | 15 | NA | TRBD2 | TRBJ2-7
CSAESRDRGPLETQYF | TGCAGCGCGGAGAGCCGGGACAGGGGGCCTTTGGAGACCCAGTACTTC | TRBV29-1 | 16 | NA | TRBD1 | TRBJ2-5
CASNRGQGWGQPQHF | TGTGCCAGCAATCGAGGACAGGGGTGGGGTCAGCCCCAGCATTTT | TRBV6-1 | 15 | few | TRBD1 | TRBJ1-5
CASSSGHTEGEGQYF | TGTGCCAGTAGTTCGGGCCATACCGAGGGCGAGGGGCAGTACTTC | TRBV19 | 15 | NA | NA | TRBJ2-7
CASSLATGYNQPQHF | TGTGCCAGCAGCTTAGCGACAGGCTACAATCAGCCCCAGCATTTT | TRBV7-8 | 15 | NA | NA | TRBJ1-5
CSALRDTEATEAFF | TGCAGCGCCCTCCGGGACACCGAGGCCACTGAAGCTTTCTTT | TRBV29-1 | 14 | once | NA | TRBJ1-1
CSVELLAGPFNEQFF | TGCAGCGTTGAACTACTAGCGGGGCCGTTCAATGAGCAGTTCTTC | TRBV29-1 | 15 | once | TRBD2 | TRBJ2-1
CASKVGGFYGYTF | TGTGCCAGCAAAGTGGGGGGGTTCTATGGCTACACCTTC | TRBV2 | 13 | NA | NA | TRBJ1-2
CASRVSRGLGDTQYF | TGCGCCAGCAGAGTGAGCAGGGGGCTGGGGGATACGCAGTATTTT | TRBV5-1 | 15 | NA | TRBD1 | TRBJ2-3
CASSLSSSRNTEAFF | TGCGCCAGCAGCTTGAGTTCCAGTCGGAACACTGAAGCTTTCTTT | TRBV5-1 | 15 | NA | NA | TRBJ1-1
CASSLGAFEQYF | TGCGCCAGCAGCTTGGGAGCCTTCGAGCAGTACTTC | TRBV5-1 | 12 | NA | NA | TRBJ2-7
CASSQDIGDSQPQHF | TGCGCCAGCAGCCAAGACATAGGGGACAGTCAGCCCCAGCATTTT | TRBV4-1 | 15 | NA | TRBD1 | TRBJ1-5
CASSSSGLAYEQYF | TGTGCCAGCAGCTCGTCAGGCCTGGCCTACGAGCAGTACTTC | TRBV5-4 | 14 | NA | NA | TRBJ2-7
CAISSSGRATGELFF | TGTGCCATCAGCTCTAGCGGTAGGGCCACCGGGGAGCTGTTTTTT | TRBV10-3 | 15 | NA | TRBD2 | TRBJ2-2
CASSPGGEWGNQPQHF | TGCGCCAGCAGCCCGGGGGGGGAATGGGGCAATCAGCCCCAGCATTTT | TRBV5-1 | 16 | NA | NA | TRBJ1-5
CSASSGTENNQPQHF | TGCAGCGCCTCCTCCGGGACAGAAAACAATCAGCCCCAGCATTTT | TRBV29-1 | 15 | NA | TRBD1 | TRBJ1-5
CASSLGRGTYEQYF | TGTGCCAGCAGTCTCGGAAGGGGGACCTACGAGCAGTACTTC | TRBV6-1 | 14 | once | NA | TRBJ2-7
CASSAGTNYGYTF | TGTGCCAGCAGTGCCGGGACAAACTATGGCTACACCTTC | TRBV6-4 | 13 | NA | NA | TRBJ1-2
CASSYGAGAGEQYF | TGTGCCAGCAGTTACGGGGCGGGAGCAGGTGAGCAGTACTTC | TRBV6-5 | 14 | NA | TRBD2 | TRBJ2-7
CSSSSLDRGNTEAFF | TGTTCCAGCAGCTCACTGGACAGGGGGAACACTGAAGCTTTCTTT | TRBV7-9 | 15 | NA | TRBD1 | TRBJ1-1
CATRTGQGAANEQFF | TGTGCCACCAGAACAGGACAGGGGGCAGCGAATGAGCAGTTCTTC | TRBV15 | 15 | NA | TRBD1 | TRBJ2-1
CASSLEGGLSSYNEQFF | TGTGCCAGCAGCTTAGAGGGCGGGCTGAGCTCCTACAATGAGCAGTTCTTC | TRBV7-9 | 17 | NA | NA | TRBJ2-1
CASSDEATQYF | TGTGCCAGCAGTGACGAGGCTACGCAGTATTTT | TRBV2 | 11 | few | NA | TRBJ2-3
CASSQDRGVGYTF | TGTGCCAGCAGCCAAGACAGGGGGGTTGGCTACACCTTC | TRBV7-2 | 13 | once | TRBD1 | TRBJ1-2
CASSEGGRLAFF | TGTGCCAGCAGTGAGGGGGGGAGATTGGCTTTCTTT | TRBV2 | 12 | NA | NA | TRBJ1-1
CASGGLAGGTDTQYF | TGTGCCAGCGGGGGACTAGCGGGAGGAACAGATACGCAGTATTTT | TRBV7-9 | 15 | few | TRBD2 | TRBJ2-3
CATSRDLQPQHF | TGTGCCACCAGCAGAGATCTGCAGCCCCAGCATTTT | TRBV15 | 12 | NA | NA | TRBJ1-5
CASRRLALSTDTQYF | TGTGCCAGCAGACGGCTAGCGCTGAGCACAGATACGCAGTATTTT | TRBV7-6 | 15 | NA | NA | TRBJ2-3
CASSLGLAGDEQFF | TGTGCCAGCAGCTTGGGACTAGCGGGAGATGAGCAGTTCTTC | TRBV5-4 | 14 | few | TRBD2 | TRBJ2-1
CASSYSRTSKAFF | TGTGCCAGCAGTTACTCGCGGACTTCAAAAGCTTTCTTT | TRBV6-5 | 13 | NA | NA | TRBJ1-1
CAWSWEGNQPQHF | TGTGCCTGGAGTTGGGAGGGAAATCAGCCCCAGCATTTT | TRBV30 | 13 | NA | NA | TRBJ1-5
CASSEPSGARETQYF | TGCGCCAGCAGTGAGCCCAGCGGAGCGAGGGAGACCCAGTACTTC | TRBV10-2 | 15 | NA | NA | TRBJ2-5
CASSSEHGGDTEAFF | TGTGCCAGCAGCAGTGAACACGGGGGGGACACTGAAGCTTTCTTT | TRBV6-4 | 15 | NA | NA | TRBJ1-1
CAWRRATGNTGELFF | TGTGCCTGGAGGCGCGCCACAGGGAACACCGGGGAGCTGTTTTTT | TRBV30 | 15 | NA | NA | TRBJ2-2
CASSVERAGLRELFF | TGTGCCAGCAGCGTAGAGAGGGCAGGTCTAAGGGAGCTGTTTTTT | TRBV9 | 15 | NA | NA | TRBJ2-2
CASSPPNLLRLAGSGELFF | TGTGCCAGCTCACCACCCAACCTACTTCGACTAGCGGGATCCGGGGAGCTGTTTTTT | TRBV18 | 19 | NA | TRBD2 | TRBJ2-2
CASSLDIKFEAFF | TGTGCCAGCAGCCTAGACATCAAGTTTGAAGCTTTCTTT | TRBV7-9 | 13 | NA | NA | TRBJ1-1
CASSYSDGDTEAFF | TGTGCCAGCAGTTACTCGGACGGGGACACTGAAGCTTTCTTT | TRBV6-5 | 14 | NA | NA | TRBJ1-1
CASSFPGHNNEQFF | TGTGCCAGCAGCTTTCCGGGACACAACAATGAGCAGTTCTTC | TRBV5-4 | 14 | NA | NA | TRBJ2-1
CASSPPGQNTEAFF | TGCGCCAGCAGCCCACCGGGACAGAACACTGAAGCTTTCTTT | TRBV4-1 | 14 | NA | NA | TRBJ1-1
CASKVQGSYGYTF | TGTGCCAGCAAGGTACAGGGAAGCTATGGCTACACCTTC | TRBV6-5 | 13 | once | NA | TRBJ1-2
CASSLGDREGGDTEAFF | TGCGCCAGCAGCTTGGGGGACAGGGAGGGAGGGGACACTGAAGCTTTCTTT | TRBV5-1 | 17 | NA | TRBD1 | TRBJ1-1
CASSQRTTGNTEAFF | TGCGCCAGCAGCCAACGTACGACAGGGAACACTGAAGCTTTCTTT | TRBV5-1 | 15 | once | NA | TRBJ1-1
CASETTHSGNTIYF | TGTGCCAGTGAGACAACCCACTCTGGAAACACCATATATTTT | TRBV19 | 14 | NA | NA | TRBJ1-3